Included here is one T cell receptor beta chain sequence, with context. This entry comes from a study of control samples from healthy donors and cancer patients. Repertoires were generated with immunoSEQ multiplex PCR, while TCRdb's copy carries only in-frame clones and drops some. This table holds tens of thousands of clones, approximately 88% found once. In germline, CDR1 is MDHEN, CDR2 SYDVKM. V shed 2 bases and J 6 bases; nucleotides not matched to a gene: 11. The CDR3 length is 16 residues. The sample was blood. This sequence originates from a man aged 50-60 years in good health. V gene TRBV28 combines with J gene TRBJ2-3, with 7 bases lining up with TRBD2. The CDR3 region is CASSLTGAGRGDTQYF. Written as DNA, the CDR3 is TGTGCCAGCAGTTTAACCGGAGCGGGGCGGGGGGATACGCAGTATTTT.